A single sample is the source of the 30 T cell receptor beta chains below, sequenced in a study of blood T cells in healthy people across ages. Alongside a J-beta primer mix, a sample-barcoded 5' primer served in a second PCR lasting about 6 to 12 cycles. TCRdb used MiXCR to reprocess the 5' RACE reads, holding one entry per CDR3 protein. This sample has 350,000 to 450,000 distinct CDR3 sequences, with roughly half found just once. The sample taken for sequencing was blood. The receptors shown here come from a man aged 60 to 75 in good health.

This chain connects TRBV20-1 to TRBJ2-7; the D gene could be TRBD1 or TRBD2 (5 bases each). Gene TRBJ2-5 matches the end of the DNA better, so the J call may be wrong. CDR1 and CDR2 (germline): DFQATT, SNEGSKA (reference sequence). The CDR3 length is 12 residues. CDR3 loop: CSASGTVETQYF. For the CDR3, the DNA is TGCAGTGCTAGTGGGACGGTCGAGACCCAGTACTTC.

In DNA, the CDR3 is TGTGCCAGCCAAACTAGCGGGGGAGCCTACGAGCAGTACTTC. Translated: CASQTSGGAYEQYF. The chain has TRBV28 and TRBJ2-7; 11 bases align to TRBD2. Trimming took 8 bases from V and 2 from J; bases not matched to a gene: 5. The CDR3 totals 14 residues. Germline V gene sequence: CDR1 MDHEN, CDR2 SYDVKM.

The rearrangement joins TRBV3-1 to TRBJ1-5, with D hard to call. V was cut by 1 base and J by 0 bases, with 4 bases left in between. Germline V gives CDR1 LGHDT, CDR2 YNNKEL (reference sequence). CDR3 length equals 14 residues. The chain's CDR3 is CASSQVLSNQPQHF. CDR3 DNA: TGTGCCAGCAGCCAAGTCCTTAGCAATCAGCCCCAGCATTTT.

The V gene is TRBV20-1, the J gene TRBJ2-1, with D unresolved. The ends were cut back, 2 bases at V and 8 bases at J, with 16 bases in the middle. The germline CDR1 and CDR2 sequences are DFQATT and SNEGSKA (reference sequence). The CDR3 loop spans 14 amino acids. In nucleotides, the CDR3 is TGCAGTGCTAGATCCTTTACCCCCGCGGATGAGCAGTTCTTC. Its translation: CSARSFTPADEQFF.

The table lists this clonotype with a few counts. V is TRBV7-2 and J is TRBJ2-1, with 7 bases lining up with TRBD2. The trim removed 5 bases at V and 5 bases at J, leaving 9 bases unmatched. The CDR3 has 15 residues. Germline assignment: CDR1 SGHTA and CDR2 FQGNSA. Here the CDR3 reads CASSLVSGDNNEQFF. In DNA form, the CDR3 reads TGTGCCAGCAGCCTGGTGAGCGGGGATAACAATGAGCAGTTCTTC.

This chain joins TRBV21-1 and TRBJ2-7; TRBD1, the table's D call, lacks a check against the DNA. TRBV21-1 is an annotated pseudogene. The CDR3 has 13 amino acids. The CDR3 reads CASPGVTWYEQYF. CDR3 bases: TGTGCCAGTCCGGGGGTGACTTGGTACGAGCAGTACTTC.

This rearrangement joins TRBV20-1 to TRBJ1-6, with 7 nucleotides matching TRBD1. Trimming cost V 4 bases and J 7 bases; bases outside gene matches: 7. The CDR3 covers 14 residues. Germline lookup yields CDR1 DFQATT and CDR2 SNEGSKA (reference sequence). CDR3 in amino acids: CSATQGSRNSPLHF. As DNA, the CDR3 is TGCAGTGCTACACAGGGGTCAAGGAATTCACCCCTCCACTTT.

The sample holds many counts of this clonotype. The chain combines TRBV7-8 with TRBJ2-1, with a tentative D call TRBD1 (8 bases). V was cut by 5 bases and J by 5 bases, with 16 bases left in between. This CDR3 is built from 15 residues. Looked up from germline, CDR1 is SGHVS and CDR2 is FQNEAQ. The CDR3 sequence is CASSAQGGINNEQFF. CDR3 sequence (DNA): TGTGCCAGCAGCGCACAGGGGGGGATTAACAATGAGCAGTTCTTC.

This chain joins TRBV7-2 and TRBJ2-7; D remains unclear. From germline, CDR1 is SGHTA and CDR2 FQGNSA. V lost 5 bases to trimming and J lost 2 bases, with 10 bases between them. This CDR3 region has 13 residues. DNA for the CDR3: TGTGCCAGCAGCCAAGGAGTTCCCTACGAGCAGTACTTC. Amino acid sequence: CASSQGVPYEQYF.

The chain has TRBV5-4 and TRBJ2-1; TRBD1 is a possible D gene (6 bases). With 1 base removed from V and 5 bases from J, the gap between germline ends came to 13 bases. CDR1 and CDR2 from the germline V gene are SGHNT and YYREEE (reference sequence). The CDR3 covers 15 residues. The CDR3 nucleotides are TGTGCCAGCAGCTTGTCGGTACAGGGCGACAATGAGCAGTTCTTC. It is translated as CASSLSVQGDNEQFF.

This chain uses TRBV7-2 with TRBJ2-3; D gene unclear. V lost 4 bases and J lost 1, with 15 bases in between. The germline V gene encodes CDR1 SGHTA and CDR2 FQGNSA. CDR3 length: 16 residues. CDR3 in DNA: TGTGCCAGCAGCTCTGGAACTTCGCGGCGCACAGATACGCAGTATTTT. Its protein product is CASSSGTSRRTDTQYF.

This clonotype occurred a few times. The CDR3 nucleotides read TGTGCCAGCGGGGGACATTTACTAGCGGGAGGGAGTTACGAGCAGTACTTC. It is translated as CASGGHLLAGGSYEQYF. The V call is TRBV27, the J call TRBJ2-7, with TRBD2 identical over 13 bases. With 8 bases clipped from V and 4 bases from J, the junction kept 14 bases outside the gene matches. Germline V lookup: CDR1 MNHEY, CDR2 SMNVEV (reference sequence). CDR3 size: 17 residues.

V is TRBV21-1 and J is TRBJ2-4; the D call in the table, TRBD2, was not verified against the DNA. TRBV21-1 is a recognized pseudogene. The CDR3 covers 16 residues. The CDR3 DNA follows: TGTGCCAGCAGCGGTGGCAGGGCATTCCAAAAAAACATTCAGTACTTC. It yields the protein CASSGGRAFQKNIQYF.

Details on this clonotype: One end of the junction is discordant with germline, which a read error may explain. The chain combines TRBV3-1 with TRBJ2-3; 11 nucleotides align to TRBD2. This CDR3 region has 19 residues. Germline lookup yields CDR1 LGHDT and CDR2 YNNKEL (reference sequence). The CDR3 here is CASSGASGGSRLRTGTQYF. In DNA, the CDR3 is TGTGCCAGCAGTGGCGCTAGCGGGGGGTCTCGTCTTCGCACAGGTACGCAGTATTTT.

The V gene is TRBV7-3, the J gene TRBJ2-3, with 8 bases fitting TRBD1. V shed 5 bases and J 1 base; nucleotides not matched to a gene: 8. CDR3 length: 16 residues. Looked up from germline, CDR1 is SGHTA and CDR2 is FQGTGA. The CDR3 loop is CASSQDRGVGTDTQYF. For the CDR3, the DNA is TGTGCCAGCAGCCAAGACAGGGGAGTTGGCACAGATACGCAGTATTTT. Full variable domain (missing parts from reference TRBV7-3 and TRBJ2-3): GAGVSQTPSNKVTEKGKYVELRCDPISGHTALYWYRQSLGQGPEFLIYFQGTGAADDSGLPNDRFFAVRPEGSVSTLKIQRTERGDSAVYLCASSQDRGVGTDTQYFGPGTRLTVL.

This rearrangement joins TRBV23-1 to TRBJ1-2; TRBD1 is a possible D gene (6 bases). TRBV23-1 is flagged as an ORF with uncertain function. The germline V and J ends were trimmed by 1 base and 1 base, with 16 bases remaining between them. This CDR3 is built from 17 residues. In nucleotides, the CDR3 is TGCGCCAGCAGTCAATTCACACCCGGACAGTTTAACTATGGCTACACCTTC. It yields the protein CASSQFTPGQFNYGYTF.

V gene TRBV2 combines with J gene TRBJ1-2, with a possible D match to TRBD1 (5 bases). The CDR3 loop spans 12 amino acids. Trimming cost V 3 bases and J 8 bases, with 10 bases left between them. Germline V lookup: CDR1 SNHLY, CDR2 FYNNEI. CDR3 coding DNA: TGTGCCAGCAGTGAGGGGGGGAACGGCTACACCTTC. Protein product: CASSEGGNGYTF.

This clonotype was seen just once. A single base separates this from a much larger clone, so it may be a read error. The genes are TRBV20-1 and TRBJ2-5; D may correspond to TRBD1 or TRBD2 (5 bases each). Judging by the DNA end, TRBJ2-7 fits better; the J call may be wrong. The length of the CDR3 is 13 residues. Germline-derived CDR1 and CDR2 are DFQATT and SNEGSKA (reference sequence). CDR3 residues: CRARRGFDYEQYF. In nucleotides, the CDR3 is TGCCGTGCTAGACGGGGCTTTGACTACGAGCAGTACTTC.

V and J are TRBV12-3 or TRBV12-4 and TRBJ2-5; 13 bases line up with TRBD2. V gave up 4 bases and J gave up 11 bases; unmatched junction bases: 10. The CDR3 is made up of 15 amino acids. CDR3 in DNA: TGTGCCAGCAGTTCCGGGACTAGCGGGGACAATGAGCAGTACTTC. Amino acid sequence: CASSSGTSGDNEQYF.

The table lists this clonotype with a few counts. A much larger clonotype is one base distant, so this may be a read error. The CDR3 DNA reads as TGTGCCAGCAGTCCCGCAACGGGTTCAGATACGCAGTATTTT. This sequence encodes CASSPATGSDTQYF. The chain carries TRBV27 and TRBJ2-3; D gene uncertain. CDR1 MNHEY and CDR2 SMNVEV come from the germline V gene (reference sequence). The CDR3 extends over 14 amino acids. Trimming cost V 5 bases and J 4 bases, with 13 bases left between them.

The chain couples TRBV4-2 to TRBJ2-5; D not certain. The V gene's germline CDR1 is LGHNA and CDR2 YNFKEQ. V was trimmed by 0 bases and J by 2 bases, leaving 10 bases between them. This CDR3 is built from 15 residues. CDR3 nucleotides: TGTGCCAGCAGCCAAGATGGAGACTCTCAAGAGACCCAGTACTTC. Encoded protein: CASSQDGDSQETQYF.

This clonotype came up a few times. The CDR3 DNA reads TGCAGTGCTAGAGCGGGGCCCACGAGCACAGATACGCAGTATTTT. Its translation is CSARAGPTSTDTQYF. This rearrangement joins TRBV20-1 to TRBJ2-3; the D call may be TRBD1 or TRBD2 (5 bases each). Trimming removed 1 base at V and 0 bases at J, with 11 bases between. The CDR3 extends over 15 amino acids. The germline gives CDR1 DFQATT, CDR2 SNEGSKA (reference sequence).

This clonotype was counted between two and nine times. The V gene is TRBV5-1, the J gene TRBJ2-5, with D possibly TRBD2 on 6 matching bases. This CDR3 has 15 residues. The V gene's germline CDR1 is SGHRS and CDR2 YFSETQ. V lost 1 base and J lost 1, with 11 bases in between. The CDR3 sequence is CASSLMEGRQETQYF. The DNA of the CDR3 is TGCGCCAGCAGCTTGATGGAGGGCCGCCAAGAGACCCAGTACTTC. Together with reference TRBV5-1 and TRBJ2-5, the CDR3 gives the full variable domain: KAGVTQTPRYLIKTRGQQVTLSCSPISGHRSVSWYQQTPGQGLQFLFEYFSETQRNKGNFPGRFSGRQFSNSRSEMNVSTLELGDSALYLCASSLMEGRQETQYFGPGTRLLVL.

The chain has TRBV12-3 or TRBV12-4 and TRBJ2-2; D gene unclear. Between the trimmed V and J ends, which lost 2 bases and 6 bases, there was a span of 4 bases. The CDR3 length is 12 residues. In DNA, the CDR3 is TGTGCCAGCAGTTTATCCGCCGGGGAGCTGTTTTTT. Translating it yields CASSLSAGELFF.

The chain uses TRBV20-1 and TRBJ1-6; D is perhaps TRBD1 (6 bases). The CDR3 covers 15 residues. V shed 6 bases and J shed 4 bases, with 16 bases lying between them. Germline loops: CDR1 DFQATT, CDR2 SNEGSKA (reference sequence). The CDR3: CSARAGASYNSPLHF. CDR3 coding DNA: TGCAGTGCCCGCGCGGGGGCGAGTTATAATTCACCCCTCCACTTT.

The CDR3, as DNA: TGTGCCAGCAGCTTAATCGGGGCAGGAGCCTACAATGAGCAGTTCTTC. Protein product: CASSLIGAGAYNEQFF. The gene calls are TRBV7-2 and TRBJ2-1; either TRBD1 or TRBD2 may supply D (5 bases each). Germline V gives CDR1 SGHTA, CDR2 FQGNSA. The CDR3 spans 16 residues. V lost 2 bases and J 2 bases, leaving 13 bases between the germline ends.

This clonotype was seen just once. This chain connects TRBV20-1 to TRBJ2-7; 10 nucleotides agree with TRBD1. Looked up from germline, CDR1 is DFQATT and CDR2 is SNEGSKA (reference sequence). The CDR3 sequence is 14 residues long. V shed 3 bases and J 4 bases; nucleotides not matched to a gene: 6. CDR3 protein: CSARTGTGDYEQYF. In nucleotides, the CDR3 is TGCAGTGCTAGGACCGGGACAGGGGATTACGAGCAGTACTTC.

The sample holds one count of this clonotype. The chain carries TRBV29-1 and TRBJ2-7; weak D call: TRBD2 (5 bases). The J call may be incorrect, as the DNA end agrees better with TRBJ2-5. The CDR3 is made up of 11 amino acids. Looked up from germline, CDR1 is SQVTM and CDR2 is ANQGSEA. CDR3 nucleotides: TGCAGTTTTGGGGTTGGAGGGACCCAGTACTTC. Encoded protein: CSFGVGGTQYF.

For this clonotype: One junction end disagrees with the germline gene, perhaps due to a read error. The chain is built from TRBV7-2 and TRBJ1-6; D gene unclear. The length of the CDR3 is 16 residues. CDR1 and CDR2 from the germline V gene are SGHTA and FQGNSA. Here the CDR3 DNA reads TGTGCTAGCAGCCGTATTGGGAGCTCCTATAATTCACCCCTCCACTTT. Translated: CASSRIGSSYNSPLHF.

This clonotype was counted a few times. The rearrangement joins TRBV7-3 to TRBJ2-1; D is perhaps TRBD1 or TRBD2 (7 bases each). The ends were cut back, 5 bases at V and 7 bases at J, with 21 bases in the middle. The CDR3 has 16 residues. CDR1 SGHTA and CDR2 FQGTGA come from the germline V gene. DNA of the CDR3: TGTGCCAGCAGCCCTCGGGGGGACAGCTCAAGAAATGAGCAGTTCTTC. It is translated as CASSPRGDSSRNEQFF.